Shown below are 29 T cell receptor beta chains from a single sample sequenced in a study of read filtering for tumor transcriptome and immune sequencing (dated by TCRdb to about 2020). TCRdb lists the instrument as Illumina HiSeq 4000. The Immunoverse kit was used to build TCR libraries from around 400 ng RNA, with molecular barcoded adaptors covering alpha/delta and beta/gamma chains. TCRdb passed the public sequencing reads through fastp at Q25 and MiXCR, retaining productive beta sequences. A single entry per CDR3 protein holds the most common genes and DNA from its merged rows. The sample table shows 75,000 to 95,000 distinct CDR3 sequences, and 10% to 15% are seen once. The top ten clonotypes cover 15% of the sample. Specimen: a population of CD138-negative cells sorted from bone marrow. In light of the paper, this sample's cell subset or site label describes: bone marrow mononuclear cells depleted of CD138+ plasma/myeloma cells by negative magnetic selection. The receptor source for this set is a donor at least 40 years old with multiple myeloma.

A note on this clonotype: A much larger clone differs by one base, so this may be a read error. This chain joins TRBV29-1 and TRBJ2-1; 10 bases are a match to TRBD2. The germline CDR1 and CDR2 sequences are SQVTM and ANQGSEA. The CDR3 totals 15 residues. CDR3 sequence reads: CSVSWSGRAHKEQFF. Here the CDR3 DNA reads TGCAGCGTTTCCTGGAGCGGGAGGGCCCACAAGGAGCAGTTCTTC.

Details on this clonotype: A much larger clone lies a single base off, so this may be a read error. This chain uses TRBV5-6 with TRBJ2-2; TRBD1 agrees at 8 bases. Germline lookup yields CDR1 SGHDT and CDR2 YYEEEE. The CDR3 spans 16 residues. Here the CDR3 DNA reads TGTGCCAGCAGCCCACTGGGGGACAGGTTGGCCGGGGAGCGGTTTTTT. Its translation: CASSPLGDRLAGERFF.

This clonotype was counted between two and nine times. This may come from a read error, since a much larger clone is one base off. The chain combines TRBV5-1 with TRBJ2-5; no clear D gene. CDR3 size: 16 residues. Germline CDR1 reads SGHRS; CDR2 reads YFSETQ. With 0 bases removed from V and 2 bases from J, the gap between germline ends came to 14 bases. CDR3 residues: CASSLGVEISQETQYF. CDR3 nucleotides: TGCGCCAGCAGCTTGGGGGTGGAAATCTCTCAAGAGACCCAGTACTTC.

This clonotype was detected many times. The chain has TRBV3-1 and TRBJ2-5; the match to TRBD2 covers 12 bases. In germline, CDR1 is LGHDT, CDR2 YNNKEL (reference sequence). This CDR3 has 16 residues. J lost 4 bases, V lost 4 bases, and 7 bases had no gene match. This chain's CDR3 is CASSPLLAGGIETQYF. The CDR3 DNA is TGTGCCAGCAGCCCACTACTAGCGGGAGGAATAGAGACCCAGTACTTC.

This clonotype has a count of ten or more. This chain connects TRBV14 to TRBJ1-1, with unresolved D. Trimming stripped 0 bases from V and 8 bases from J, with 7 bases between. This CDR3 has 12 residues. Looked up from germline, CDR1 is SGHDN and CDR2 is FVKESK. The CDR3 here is CASSQDWQEAFF. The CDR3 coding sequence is TGTGCCAGCAGCCAAGATTGGCAGGAAGCTTTCTTT.

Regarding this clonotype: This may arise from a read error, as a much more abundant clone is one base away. The CDR3 DNA is TGTGCCAGCAGTAGCGGGGAAGGGAACACCGGGGAGCTGTTTTTT. Translation: CASSSGEGNTGELFF. The rearrangement joins TRBV12-3 or TRBV12-4 to TRBJ2-2; 7 bases fit TRBD2. Unmatched junction bases numbered 4, after V lost 5 bases and J lost 1 base. The CDR3 is 15 residues long.

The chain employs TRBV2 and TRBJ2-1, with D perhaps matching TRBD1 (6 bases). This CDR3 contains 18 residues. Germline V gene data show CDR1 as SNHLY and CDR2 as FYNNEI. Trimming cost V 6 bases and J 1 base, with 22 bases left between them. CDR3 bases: TGTGCCAGCAGACCGAACCCATCAGGGGCTGGGTCCTACAATGAGCAGTTCTTC. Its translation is CASRPNPSGAGSYNEQFF.

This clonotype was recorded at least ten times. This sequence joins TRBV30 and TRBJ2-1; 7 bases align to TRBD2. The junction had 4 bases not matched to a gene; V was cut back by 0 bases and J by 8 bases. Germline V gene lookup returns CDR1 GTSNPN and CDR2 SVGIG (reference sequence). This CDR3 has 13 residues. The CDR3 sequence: CAWSVAGRYEQFF. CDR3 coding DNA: TGTGCCTGGAGTGTAGCGGGAAGGTATGAGCAGTTCTTC. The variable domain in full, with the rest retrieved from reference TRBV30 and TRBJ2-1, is SQTIHQWPATLVQPVGSPLSLECTVEGTSNPNLYWYRQAAGRGLQLLFYSVGIGQISSEVPQNLSASRPQDRQFILSSKKLLLSDSGFYLCAWSVAGRYEQFFGPGTRLTVL.

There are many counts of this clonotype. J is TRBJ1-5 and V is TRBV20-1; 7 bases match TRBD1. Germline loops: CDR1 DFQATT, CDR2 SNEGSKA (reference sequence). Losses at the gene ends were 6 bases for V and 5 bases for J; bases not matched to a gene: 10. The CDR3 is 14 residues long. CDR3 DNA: TGCAGTGCCGTGGCAGGGGGTATAGATCAGCCCCAGCATTTT. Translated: CSAVAGGIDQPQHF.

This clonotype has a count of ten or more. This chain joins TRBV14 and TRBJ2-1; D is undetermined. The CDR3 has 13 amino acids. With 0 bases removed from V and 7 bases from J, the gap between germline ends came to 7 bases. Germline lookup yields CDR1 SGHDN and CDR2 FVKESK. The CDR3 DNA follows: TGTGCCAGCAGCCAAGATCGTTTAAATGAGCAGTTCTTC. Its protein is CASSQDRLNEQFF.

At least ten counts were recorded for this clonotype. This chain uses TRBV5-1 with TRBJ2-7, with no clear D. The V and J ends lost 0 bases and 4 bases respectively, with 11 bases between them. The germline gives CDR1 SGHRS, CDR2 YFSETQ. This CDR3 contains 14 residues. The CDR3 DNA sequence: TGCGCCAGCAGCTTGGCCGCTCGCCAGTACGAGCAGTACTTC. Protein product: CASSLAARQYEQYF.

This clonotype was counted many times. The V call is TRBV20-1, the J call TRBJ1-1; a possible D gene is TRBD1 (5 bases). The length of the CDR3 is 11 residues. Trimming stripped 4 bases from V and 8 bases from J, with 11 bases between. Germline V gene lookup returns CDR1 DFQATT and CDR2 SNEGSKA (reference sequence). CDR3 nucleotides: TGCAGTGCTAATAGGGGCGGCGAAGCTTTCTTT. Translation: CSANRGGEAFF.

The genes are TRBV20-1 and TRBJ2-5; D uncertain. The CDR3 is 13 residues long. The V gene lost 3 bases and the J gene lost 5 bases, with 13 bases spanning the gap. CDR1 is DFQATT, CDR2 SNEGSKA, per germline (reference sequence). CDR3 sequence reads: CSASWAGSETQYF. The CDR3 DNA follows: TGCAGTGCTAGTTGGGCCGGGTCGGAGACCCAGTACTTC.

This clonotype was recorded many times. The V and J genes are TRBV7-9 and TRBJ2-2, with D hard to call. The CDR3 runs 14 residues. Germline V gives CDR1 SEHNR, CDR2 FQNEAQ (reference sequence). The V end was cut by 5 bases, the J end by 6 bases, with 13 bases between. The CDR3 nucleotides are TGTGCCAGCAGCCCAAGTGGTACCTCCGGGGAGCTGTTTTTT. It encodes CASSPSGTSGELFF.

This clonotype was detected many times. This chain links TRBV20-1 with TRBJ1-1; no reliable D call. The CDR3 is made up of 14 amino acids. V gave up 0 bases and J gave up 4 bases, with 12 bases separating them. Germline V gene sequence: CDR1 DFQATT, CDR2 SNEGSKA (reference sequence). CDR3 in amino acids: CSARDGKGSTEAFF. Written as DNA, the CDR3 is TGCAGTGCTAGAGATGGAAAGGGAAGCACTGAAGCTTTCTTT.

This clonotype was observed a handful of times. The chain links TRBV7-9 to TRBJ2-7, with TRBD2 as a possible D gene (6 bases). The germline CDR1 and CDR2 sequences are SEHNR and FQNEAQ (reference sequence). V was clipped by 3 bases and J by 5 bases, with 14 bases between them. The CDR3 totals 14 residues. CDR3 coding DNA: TGTGCCAGCAGCTTTCAGCGGGCCCAGGACGAGCAGTACTTC. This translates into CASSFQRAQDEQYF.

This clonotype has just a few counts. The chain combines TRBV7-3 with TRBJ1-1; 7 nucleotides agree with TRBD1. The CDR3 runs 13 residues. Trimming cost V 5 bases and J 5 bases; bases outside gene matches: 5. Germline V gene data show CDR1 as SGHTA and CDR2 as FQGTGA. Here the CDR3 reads CASSPTGFTEAFF. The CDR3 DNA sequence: TGTGCCAGCAGCCCGACAGGGTTTACTGAAGCTTTCTTT.

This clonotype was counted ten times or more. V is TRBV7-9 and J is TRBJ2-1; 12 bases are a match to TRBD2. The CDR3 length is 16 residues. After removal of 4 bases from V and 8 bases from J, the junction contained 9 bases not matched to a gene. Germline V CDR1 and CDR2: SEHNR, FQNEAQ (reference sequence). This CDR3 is CASSSVTSGRNHEQFF. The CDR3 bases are TGTGCCAGCAGCTCCGTGACTAGCGGGAGAAACCATGAGCAGTTCTTC.

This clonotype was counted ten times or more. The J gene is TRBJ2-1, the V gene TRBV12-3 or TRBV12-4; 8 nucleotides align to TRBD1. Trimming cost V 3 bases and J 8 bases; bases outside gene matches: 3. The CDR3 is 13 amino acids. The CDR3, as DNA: TGTGCCAGCAGTTTTGACAGGGGCGATGAGCAGTTCTTC. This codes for CASSFDRGDEQFF.

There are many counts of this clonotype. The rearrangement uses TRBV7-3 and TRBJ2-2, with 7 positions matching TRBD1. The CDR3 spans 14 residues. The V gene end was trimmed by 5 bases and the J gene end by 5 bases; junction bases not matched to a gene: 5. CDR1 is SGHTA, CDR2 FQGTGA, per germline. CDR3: CASSPYRGTGELFF. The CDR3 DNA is TGTGCCAGCAGCCCGTACAGGGGAACCGGGGAGCTGTTTTTT.

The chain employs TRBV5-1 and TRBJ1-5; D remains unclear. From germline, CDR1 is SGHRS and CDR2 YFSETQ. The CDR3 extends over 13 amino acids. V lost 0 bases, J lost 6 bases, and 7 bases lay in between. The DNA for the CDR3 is TGCGCCAGCAGCTTGGACGGGTCTCAGCCCCAGCATTTT. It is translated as CASSLDGSQPQHF.

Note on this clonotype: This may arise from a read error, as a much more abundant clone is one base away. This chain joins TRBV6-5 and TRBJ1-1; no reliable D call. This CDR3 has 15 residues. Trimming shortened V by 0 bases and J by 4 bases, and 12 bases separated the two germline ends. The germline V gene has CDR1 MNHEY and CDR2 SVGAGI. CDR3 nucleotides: TGTGCCAGCAGTTACTCGAGGAGTCCAAGCACTGAAGCTTTCTTT. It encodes CASSYSRSPSTEAFF.

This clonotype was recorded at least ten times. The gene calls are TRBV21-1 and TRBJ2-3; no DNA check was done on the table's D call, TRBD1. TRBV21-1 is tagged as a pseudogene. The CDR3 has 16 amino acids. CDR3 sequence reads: CASKRSGTEFTDTQYF. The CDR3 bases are TGTGCCAGCAAAAGATCCGGGACAGAATTCACAGATACGCAGTATTTT.

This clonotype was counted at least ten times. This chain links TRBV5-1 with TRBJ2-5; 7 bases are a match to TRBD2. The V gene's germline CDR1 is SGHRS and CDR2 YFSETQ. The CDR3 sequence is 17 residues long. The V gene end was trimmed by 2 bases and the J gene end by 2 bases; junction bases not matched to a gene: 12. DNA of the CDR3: TGCGCCAGCAGCTTAGGCCTAGCGGCCTTGGAGCAAGAGACCCAGTACTTC. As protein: CASSLGLAALEQETQYF.

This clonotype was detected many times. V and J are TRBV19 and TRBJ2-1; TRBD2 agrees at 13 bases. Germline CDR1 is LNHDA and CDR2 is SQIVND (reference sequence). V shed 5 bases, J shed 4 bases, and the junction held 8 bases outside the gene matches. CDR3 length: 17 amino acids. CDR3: CASSPRTSGRSYNEQFF. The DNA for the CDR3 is TGTGCCAGTAGTCCCCGGACTAGCGGGAGATCTTACAATGAGCAGTTCTTC. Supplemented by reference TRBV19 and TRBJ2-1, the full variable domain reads DGGITQSPKYLFRKEGQNVTLSCEQNLNHDAMYWYRQDPGQGLRLIYYSQIVNDFQKGDIAEGYSVSREKKESFPLTVTSAQKNPTAFYLCASSPRTSGRSYNEQFFGPGTRLTVL.

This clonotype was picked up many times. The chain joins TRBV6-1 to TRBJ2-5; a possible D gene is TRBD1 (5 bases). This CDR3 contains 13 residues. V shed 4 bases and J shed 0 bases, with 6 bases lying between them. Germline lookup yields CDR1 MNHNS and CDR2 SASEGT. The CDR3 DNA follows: TGTGCCAGCAGTGGACAGTACCAAGAGACCCAGTACTTC. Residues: CASSGQYQETQYF.

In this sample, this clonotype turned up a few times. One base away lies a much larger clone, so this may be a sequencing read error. The CDR3 DNA reads TGTGCCAGCAGCACGACTAGCCTCGAGCAGTACTTC. This encodes CASSTTSLEQYF. V usage is TRBV6-2 or TRBV6-3 and J usage is TRBJ2-7; TRBD2 aligns across 7 bases. The CDR3 consists of 12 residues. With V trimmed by 6 bases and J by 6 bases, 5 bases remained unmatched. Germline CDR1 and CDR2: MNHEY and SVGEGT.

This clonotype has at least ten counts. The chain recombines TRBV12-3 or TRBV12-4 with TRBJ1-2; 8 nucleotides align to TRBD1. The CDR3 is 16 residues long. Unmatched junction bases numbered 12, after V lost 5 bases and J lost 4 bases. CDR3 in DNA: TGTGCCAGCAGTCCCCGGACAGGGAAAGGGGGCTATGGCTACACCTTC. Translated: CASSPRTGKGGYGYTF.

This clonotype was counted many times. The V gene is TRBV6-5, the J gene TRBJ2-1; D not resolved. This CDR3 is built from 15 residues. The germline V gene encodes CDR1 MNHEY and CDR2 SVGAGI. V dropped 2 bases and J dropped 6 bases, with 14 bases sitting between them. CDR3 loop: CASSYDWLFSNEQFF. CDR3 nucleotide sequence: TGTGCCAGCAGTTACGACTGGCTTTTTTCCAATGAGCAGTTCTTC.